A selection of T cell receptor beta chains follows, all from one sample in a study of T cell changes during pregnancy in multiple sclerosis. TCRdb keeps only in-frame clones here, not all; method: immunoSEQ multiplex PCR. The sample holds about 38,000 clones, nearly 90% seen once. This specimen consisted of CD4+ T cells from peripheral blood mononuclear cells, obtained in the second trimester of pregnancy. The receptors originated from a female donor with multiple sclerosis, enrolled in a pregnancy study. The CDR3 runs from the conserved cysteine through the conserved F or W. D genes are given only for firm matches. Clone size is not always given. Where it is, it says once, few, many or a class for expanded clones.

clone_size: few; v_call: TRBV7-9; cdr3_length: 12; d_call: -; j_call: TRBJ2-1; cdr3_nt: TGTGCCAGCAGCTTATCGGGCAATGAGCAGTTCTTC; cdr3_aa: CASSLSGNEQFF
clone_size: few; v_call: TRBV7-8; cdr3_length: 16; d_call: TRBD2; j_call: TRBJ2-2; cdr3_nt: TGTGCCAGCAGCTTGTCTAGCGGGAGGTTCCCCGGGGAGCTGTTTTTT; cdr3_aa: CASSLSSGRFPGELFF
clone_size: -; v_call: TRBV28; cdr3_length: 15; d_call: -; j_call: TRBJ1-5; cdr3_nt: TGTGCCAGCATTCCCAATGGAGGGTTAGGTCAGCCCCAGCATTTT; cdr3_aa: CASIPNGGLGQPQHF
clone_size: -; v_call: TRBV18; cdr3_length: 15; d_call: TRBD1; j_call: TRBJ2-5; cdr3_nt: TGTGCCAGCTCAACCGGGGACAGGGGGATAGAGACCCAGTACTTC; cdr3_aa: CASSTGDRGIETQYF
clone_size: -; v_call: TRBV5-8; cdr3_length: 14; d_call: TRBD1; j_call: TRBJ1-1; cdr3_nt: TGTGCCAGCAGCTTGATGCAGGGGGCCTCTGAAGCTTTCTTT; cdr3_aa: CASSLMQGASEAFF
clone_size: -; v_call: TRBV6-6; cdr3_length: 15; d_call: TRBD2; j_call: TRBJ2-3; cdr3_nt: TGTGCCAGCAGTGCCAAAATAGCGGGAGCAGATACGCAGTATTTT; cdr3_aa: CASSAKIAGADTQYF
clone_size: -; v_call: TRBV5-1; cdr3_length: 17; d_call: -; j_call: TRBJ2-6; cdr3_nt: TGCGCCAGCAGCTTGGAGGGACACCAATCTGGGGCCAACGTCCTGACTTTC; cdr3_aa: CASSLEGHQSGANVLTF
clone_size: -; v_call: TRBV19; cdr3_length: 14; d_call: -; j_call: TRBJ2-1; cdr3_nt: TGTGCCAGTAGTATCTCGGGTCGGTACAATGAGCAGTTCTTC; cdr3_aa: CASSISGRYNEQFF
clone_size: -; v_call: TRBV5-5; cdr3_length: 14; d_call: -; j_call: TRBJ1-1; cdr3_nt: TGTGCCAGCAGCCGCGCGGCAGGGCTTTCTGAAGCTTTCTTT; cdr3_aa: CASSRAAGLSEAFF
clone_size: -; v_call: TRBV11-2; cdr3_length: 15; d_call: TRBD1; j_call: TRBJ1-1; cdr3_nt: TGTGCCAGCAGCTCTGGGACAGGCAAATCGGGGGAAGCTTTCTTT; cdr3_aa: CASSSGTGKSGEAFF
clone_size: -; v_call: TRBV5-1; cdr3_length: 15; d_call: -; j_call: TRBJ1-5; cdr3_nt: TGCGCCAGCAGCTTGGACGGGACAAGCAATCAGCCCCAGCATTTT; cdr3_aa: CASSLDGTSNQPQHF
clone_size: -; v_call: TRBV19; cdr3_length: 11; d_call: -; j_call: TRBJ2-7; cdr3_nt: TGTGCCAGTAGTATCAGGGGCGAGCAGTACTTC; cdr3_aa: CASSIRGEQYF
clone_size: -; v_call: TRBV19; cdr3_length: 15; d_call: TRBD1; j_call: TRBJ1-2; cdr3_nt: TGTGCCAGCAAAGCTACGACAGGGATCGGCTATGGCTACACCTTC; cdr3_aa: CASKATTGIGYGYTF
clone_size: -; v_call: TRBV11-3; cdr3_length: 12; d_call: TRBD1; j_call: TRBJ1-1; cdr3_nt: TGTGCCAGCAGGGACAGGACCACTGAAGCTTTCTTT; cdr3_aa: CASRDRTTEAFF
clone_size: -; v_call: TRBV18; cdr3_length: 19; d_call: TRBD2; j_call: TRBJ2-7; cdr3_nt: TGTGCCAGCTCACCAATTACCGGGACTAGCGGGAGTTTTTTCTACGAGCAGTACTTC; cdr3_aa: CASSPITGTSGSFFYEQYF
clone_size: -; v_call: TRBV7-9; cdr3_length: 17; d_call: TRBD2; j_call: TRBJ2-1; cdr3_nt: TGTGCCAGCAGCTTAATGAGCGGGAGGGTCTCCTACAATGAGCAGTTCTTC; cdr3_aa: CASSLMSGRVSYNEQFF
clone_size: -; v_call: TRBV9; cdr3_length: 13; d_call: TRBD2; j_call: TRBJ2-7; cdr3_nt: TGTGCCAGCAGCCTTCTCGATTCGGGAGGGCAGTACTTC; cdr3_aa: CASSLLDSGGQYF
clone_size: -; v_call: TRBV7-9; cdr3_length: 17; d_call: TRBD1; j_call: TRBJ2-2; cdr3_nt: TGTGCCAGCAGCAAGACAGGGGGTATCGGTGACACCGGGGAGCTGTTTTTT; cdr3_aa: CASSKTGGIGDTGELFF
clone_size: -; v_call: TRBV5-6; cdr3_length: 15; d_call: TRBD2; j_call: TRBJ2-7; cdr3_nt: TGTGCCAGCAGCTTGGAACTAGCGGCCTCCTACGAGCAGTACTTC; cdr3_aa: CASSLELAASYEQYF
clone_size: -; v_call: TRBV2; cdr3_length: 16; d_call: TRBD1; j_call: TRBJ2-6; cdr3_nt: TGTGCCAGCAGTCCTGACAGGGCGCCTGGGGCCAACGTCCTGACTTTC; cdr3_aa: CASSPDRAPGANVLTF
clone_size: -; v_call: TRBV5-4; cdr3_length: 12; d_call: -; j_call: TRBJ2-1; cdr3_nt: TGTGCCAGCAGCTTCCCACGAGATGAGCAGTTCTTC; cdr3_aa: CASSFPRDEQFF
clone_size: -; v_call: TRBV5-5; cdr3_length: 16; d_call: -; j_call: TRBJ2-2; cdr3_nt: TGTGCCAGCAGCTTGGAATGGTCGGCTAGCACCGGGGAGCTGTTTTTT; cdr3_aa: CASSLEWSASTGELFF
clone_size: -; v_call: TRBV6-5; cdr3_length: 11; d_call: -; j_call: TRBJ2-7; cdr3_nt: TGTGCCAGCAGCCAAGGGGGAGTAGAGTACTTC; cdr3_aa: CASSQGGVEYF
clone_size: -; v_call: TRBV19; cdr3_length: 15; d_call: TRBD2; j_call: TRBJ2-5; cdr3_nt: TGTGCCAGTAGTATAGGGAGCGGGACGCTGAAGACCCAGTACTTC; cdr3_aa: CASSIGSGTLKTQYF
clone_size: once; v_call: TRBV6-5; cdr3_length: 15; d_call: TRBD1; j_call: TRBJ2-2; cdr3_nt: TGTGCCAGCAGCACAGGGGCCTCGAACACCGGGGAGCTGTTTTTT; cdr3_aa: CASSTGASNTGELFF
clone_size: -; v_call: TRBV6-4; cdr3_length: 16; d_call: TRBD2; j_call: TRBJ2-1; cdr3_nt: TGTGCCAGCAGTGAAGGCGGGAGAACTACCCACAATGAGCAGTTCTTC; cdr3_aa: CASSEGGRTTHNEQFF
clone_size: -; v_call: TRBV14; cdr3_length: 20; d_call: TRBD1; j_call: TRBJ2-6; cdr3_nt: TGTGCCAGCAGCCGACGACCGGGACAGACTTTCCTTTCTGGGGCCAACGTCCTGACTTTC; cdr3_aa: CASSRRPGQTFLSGANVLTF
clone_size: -; v_call: TRBV15; cdr3_length: 17; d_call: TRBD2; j_call: TRBJ2-4; cdr3_nt: TGTGCCACCAGCGCCGGACTAGCGGCACTAGCCAAAAACATTCAGTACTTC; cdr3_aa: CATSAGLAALAKNIQYF
clone_size: -; v_call: TRBV4-2; cdr3_length: 17; d_call: TRBD2; j_call: TRBJ2-3; cdr3_nt: TGTGCCAGCAGCCAAGACGGGGCTAGCGGGAGCACAGATACGCAGTATTTT; cdr3_aa: CASSQDGASGSTDTQYF
clone_size: -; v_call: TRBV6-5; cdr3_length: 14; d_call: -; j_call: TRBJ2-3; cdr3_nt: TGTGCCAGCAGTTACCGGCGGAGCACAGATACGCAGTATTTT; cdr3_aa: CASSYRRSTDTQYF
clone_size: few; v_call: TRBV5-1; cdr3_length: 13; d_call: TRBD1; j_call: TRBJ1-1; cdr3_nt: TGCGCCAGCAGCCAGGGGGCACGGGGTGAAGCTTTCTTT; cdr3_aa: CASSQGARGEAFF
clone_size: -; v_call: TRBV28; cdr3_length: 13; d_call: TRBD2; j_call: TRBJ2-5; cdr3_nt: TGTGCCAGCAAAGGACTAGCTCAAGAGACCCAGTACTTC; cdr3_aa: CASKGLAQETQYF
clone_size: -; v_call: TRBV5-6; cdr3_length: 12; d_call: -; j_call: TRBJ2-7; cdr3_nt: TGTGCCAGCAGCTTGGCGAGGAACGAGCAGTACTTC; cdr3_aa: CASSLARNEQYF
clone_size: -; v_call: TRBV11-2; cdr3_length: 13; d_call: -; j_call: TRBJ2-3; cdr3_nt: TGTGCCAGCAGCCCCGGGGGCACAGATACGCAGTATTTT; cdr3_aa: CASSPGGTDTQYF
clone_size: -; v_call: TRBV2; cdr3_length: 15; d_call: TRBD1; j_call: TRBJ1-5; cdr3_nt: TGTGCCAGCAGCCCAGACAGGGGGAGAGGACAGCCCCAGCATTTT; cdr3_aa: CASSPDRGRGQPQHF
clone_size: -; v_call: TRBV18; cdr3_length: 17; d_call: TRBD1; j_call: TRBJ1-3; cdr3_nt: TGTGCCAGCTCACCATCCCGGGACAGGGTATCCGGAAACACCATATATTTT; cdr3_aa: CASSPSRDRVSGNTIYF
clone_size: -; v_call: TRBV29-1; cdr3_length: 12; d_call: -; j_call: TRBJ1-2; cdr3_nt: TGCAGCGCTGTCAGGGTTAGTGTCGGCTACACCTTC; cdr3_aa: CSAVRVSVGYTF
clone_size: -; v_call: TRBV11-2; cdr3_length: 15; d_call: TRBD2; j_call: TRBJ2-7; cdr3_nt: TGTGCCAGCAGCACCCGGACTAGCGGGGGGAACGAGCAGTACTTC; cdr3_aa: CASSTRTSGGNEQYF
clone_size: -; v_call: TRBV11-3; cdr3_length: 12; d_call: -; j_call: TRBJ1-2; cdr3_nt: TGTGCCAGCAGCAGTAGAAACGGGGGCTACACCTTC; cdr3_aa: CASSSRNGGYTF
clone_size: -; v_call: TRBV6-1; cdr3_length: 15; d_call: TRBD2; j_call: TRBJ2-1; cdr3_nt: TGTGCCAGCAGTGAAGCGGGCGGGAGGGCCAGTGAGCAGTTCTTC; cdr3_aa: CASSEAGGRASEQFF
clone_size: -; v_call: TRBV7-3; cdr3_length: 15; d_call: TRBD2; j_call: TRBJ2-1; cdr3_nt: TGTGCCAGCAGCCCAATAGCGGGAGGCGACAATGAGCAGTTCTTC; cdr3_aa: CASSPIAGGDNEQFF
clone_size: -; v_call: TRBV14; cdr3_length: 12; d_call: -; j_call: TRBJ2-5; cdr3_nt: TGTGCCAGCAGCCAGATTAGCGAGACCCAGTACTTC; cdr3_aa: CASSQISETQYF
clone_size: -; v_call: TRBV7-2; cdr3_length: 13; d_call: -; j_call: TRBJ2-7; cdr3_nt: TGTGCCAGCAGCTTCGCAGGGTCCTACGAGCAGTACTTC; cdr3_aa: CASSFAGSYEQYF
clone_size: -; v_call: TRBV7-9; cdr3_length: 16; d_call: TRBD1; j_call: TRBJ2-7; cdr3_nt: TGTGCCAGCAGCTTAGGCGGGACAGGGGGCGTCTACGAGCAGTACTTC; cdr3_aa: CASSLGGTGGVYEQYF
clone_size: -; v_call: TRBV7-8; cdr3_length: 12; d_call: TRBD1; j_call: TRBJ1-1; cdr3_nt: TGTGCCAGCAGCTCACGGGACAGAGAAGCTTTCTTT; cdr3_aa: CASSSRDREAFF
clone_size: once; v_call: TRBV28; cdr3_length: 16; d_call: -; j_call: TRBJ1-5; cdr3_nt: TGTGCCAGCAGATTACCCCCGAGGTATAGCAATCAGCCCCAGCATTTT; cdr3_aa: CASRLPPRYSNQPQHF
clone_size: -; v_call: TRBV30; cdr3_length: 16; d_call: TRBD2; j_call: TRBJ2-4; cdr3_nt: TGTGCCTGGAGTTCGGGGCTAGCGGGGGGCCAAAACATTCAGTACTTC; cdr3_aa: CAWSSGLAGGQNIQYF
clone_size: -; v_call: TRBV5-1; cdr3_length: 19; d_call: TRBD2; j_call: TRBJ2-7; cdr3_nt: TGCGCCAGCAGCTCTTCTACCTCCGCGGTAGCGGGTGCTGGGCACGAGCAGTACTTC; cdr3_aa: CASSSSTSAVAGAGHEQYF
clone_size: -; v_call: TRBV29-1; cdr3_length: 12; d_call: -; j_call: TRBJ1-2; cdr3_nt: TGCAGCGTCTACAGGACCTCGCATGGCTACACCTTC; cdr3_aa: CSVYRTSHGYTF
clone_size: -; v_call: TRBV11-2; cdr3_length: 18; d_call: -; j_call: TRBJ1-2; cdr3_nt: TGTGCCAGCAGCACTTTCAGGTTAACGGCCTACCTCACGGGGGGCTACACCTTC; cdr3_aa: CASSTFRLTAYLTGGYTF
clone_size: -; v_call: TRBV5-1; cdr3_length: 16; d_call: TRBD2; j_call: TRBJ2-5; cdr3_nt: TGCGCCAGCAGCTTATACACGGGACTAGCGGGAGAGACCCAGTACTTC; cdr3_aa: CASSLYTGLAGETQYF
clone_size: -; v_call: TRBV7-3; cdr3_length: 15; d_call: TRBD1; j_call: TRBJ1-4; cdr3_nt: TGTGCCAGCAGCCAACCCGGGACAGGGAACGAAAAACTGTTTTTT; cdr3_aa: CASSQPGTGNEKLFF
clone_size: -; v_call: TRBV29-1; cdr3_length: 13; d_call: TRBD2; j_call: TRBJ2-1; cdr3_nt: TGCAGCGTTGCCAGCGGGAGATGGAATGAGCAGTTCTTC; cdr3_aa: CSVASGRWNEQFF